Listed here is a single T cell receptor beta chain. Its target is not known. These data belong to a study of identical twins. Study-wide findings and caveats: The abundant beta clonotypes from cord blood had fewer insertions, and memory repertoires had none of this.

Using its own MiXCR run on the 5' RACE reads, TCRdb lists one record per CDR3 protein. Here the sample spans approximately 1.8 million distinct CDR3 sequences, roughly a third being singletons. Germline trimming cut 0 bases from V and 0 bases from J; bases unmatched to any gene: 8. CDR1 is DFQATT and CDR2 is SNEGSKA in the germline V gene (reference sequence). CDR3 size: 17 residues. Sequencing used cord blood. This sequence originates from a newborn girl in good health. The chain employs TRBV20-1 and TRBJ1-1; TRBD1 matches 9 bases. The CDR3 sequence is CSARENRGLLMNTEAFF. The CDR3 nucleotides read TGCAGTGCTAGAGAAAACAGGGGGCTCTTAATGAACACTGAAGCTTTCTTT.